The sequence of this TCR beta chain was determined in a study of cytomegalovirus exposure and HLA in healthy donors. V lost 5 bases to trimming and J lost 5 bases; unmatched junction nucleotides: 11. This CDR3 comprises 15 residues. Germline V gene lookup returns CDR1 SGHTA and CDR2 FQGNSA. Primers: 60 Vbeta forward and 13 Jbeta reverse. TCRdb keeps only in-frame clones here, not all; method: immunoSEQ multiplex PCR. Among some 90,000 clones listed, over 55% were seen once. General study points: Several V segments, TRBV6-2 and TRBV6-3 among them, could not be told apart and were dropped.

As for this clone: Its antigen is undetermined.

The source material was PBMCs. The source is a boy aged 10-17 years in good health and CMV-seropositive. The chain is built from TRBV7-2 and TRBJ1-2, with 7 bases fitting TRBD1. The CDR3 sequence: CASSQKTGMRYGYTF. The CDR3 DNA reads as TGTGCCAGCAGCCAGAAGACAGGGATGAGGTATGGCTACACCTTC.